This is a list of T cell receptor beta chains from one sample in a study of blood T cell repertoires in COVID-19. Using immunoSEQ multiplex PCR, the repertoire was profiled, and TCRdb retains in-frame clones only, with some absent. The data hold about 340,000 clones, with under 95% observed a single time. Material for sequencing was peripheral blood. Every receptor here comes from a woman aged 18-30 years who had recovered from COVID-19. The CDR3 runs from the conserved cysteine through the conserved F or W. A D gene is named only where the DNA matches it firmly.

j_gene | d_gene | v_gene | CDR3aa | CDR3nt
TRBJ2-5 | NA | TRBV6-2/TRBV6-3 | CASSSRGAYQETQYF | TGTGCCAGCAGTTCCCGGGGGGCGTACCAAGAGACCCAGTACTTC
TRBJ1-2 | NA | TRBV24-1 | CATSDPEDFNYGYTF | TGTGCCACCAGTGACCCCGAGGATTTTAACTATGGCTACACCTTC
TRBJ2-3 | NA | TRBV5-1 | CASSIGGGDTQYF | TGCGCCAGCAGCATTGGAGGTGGGGATACGCAGTATTTT
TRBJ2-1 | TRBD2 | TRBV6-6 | CASSFRLAGEAEQFF | TGTGCCAGCAGTTTCCGACTAGCGGGAGAGGCTGAGCAGTTCTTC
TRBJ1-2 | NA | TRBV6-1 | CASSERGRDRGYTF | TGTGCCAGCAGTGAAAGAGGGAGGGACCGAGGCTACACCTTC
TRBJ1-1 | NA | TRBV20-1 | CSACEDRTLNTEAFF | TGCAGTGCTTGTGAGGACAGAACCTTGAACACTGAAGCTTTCTTT
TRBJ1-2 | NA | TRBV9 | CASSVGGGPEGYTF | TGTGCCAGCAGCGTAGGAGGAGGACCGGAAGGCTACACCTTC
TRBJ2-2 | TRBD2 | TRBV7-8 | CASSLAKRGDTGELFF | TGTGCCAGCAGCTTAGCGAAACGGGGGGACACCGGGGAGCTGTTTTTT
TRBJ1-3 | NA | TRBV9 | CASGQGTNTIYF | TGTGCCAGCGGGCAGGGGACAAACACCATATATTTT
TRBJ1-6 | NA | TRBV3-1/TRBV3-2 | CASSLPRAGLNSPLHF | TGTGCCAGCAGCCTCCCCAGGGCAGGCCTTAATTCACCCCTCCACTTT
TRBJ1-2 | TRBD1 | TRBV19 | CASSSSDRGGLGYTF | TGTGCCAGTAGTAGCTCGGACAGGGGGGGCCTTGGCTACACCTTC
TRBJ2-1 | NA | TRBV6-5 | CASSYSSDRRYNEQFF | TGTGCCAGCAGTTACTCGAGTGACAGGAGATACAATGAGCAGTTCTTC
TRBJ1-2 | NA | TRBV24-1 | CATSDLYNGAYGYTF | TGTGCCACCAGTGATTTGTATAACGGAGCCTATGGCTACACCTTC
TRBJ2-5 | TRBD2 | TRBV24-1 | CATSDELAGVKTQYF | TGTGCCACCAGTGATGAACTAGCGGGAGTGAAGACCCAGTACTTC
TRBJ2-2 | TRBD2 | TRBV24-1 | CATMSTSGRTGELFF | TGTGCCACCATGTCAACTAGCGGAAGAACCGGGGAGCTGTTTTTT
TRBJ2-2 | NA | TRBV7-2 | CASSLFASTTGELFF | TGTGCCAGCAGCTTATTTGCGAGTACCACCGGGGAGCTGTTTTTT
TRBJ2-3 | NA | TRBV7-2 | CATDQSGSTDTQYF | TGTGCCACCGATCAGAGCGGGAGCACAGATACGCAGTATTTT
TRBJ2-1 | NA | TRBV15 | CATSPRGNSHNEQFF | TGTGCCACCAGCCCACGGGGGAACTCTCACAATGAGCAGTTCTTC
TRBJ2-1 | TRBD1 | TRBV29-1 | CSVVRGQGVGREFNEQFF | TGCAGCGTTGTGAGGGGACAGGGAGTAGGGCGGGAGTTCAATGAGCAGTTCTTC
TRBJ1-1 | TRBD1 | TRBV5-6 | CASRLTDRHNTEAFF | TGTGCCAGCAGACTGACGGACAGGCATAACACTGAAGCTTTCTTT
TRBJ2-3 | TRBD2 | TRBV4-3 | CASSPGPGLAGGPDTQYF | TGCGCCAGCAGCCCCGGACCGGGACTAGCGGGAGGTCCAGATACGCAGTATTTT
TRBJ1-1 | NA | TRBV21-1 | CASSKESGGWWMNTEAFF | TGTGCCAGCAGCAAAGAGTCAGGGGGCTGGTGGATGAACACTGAAGCTTTCTTT